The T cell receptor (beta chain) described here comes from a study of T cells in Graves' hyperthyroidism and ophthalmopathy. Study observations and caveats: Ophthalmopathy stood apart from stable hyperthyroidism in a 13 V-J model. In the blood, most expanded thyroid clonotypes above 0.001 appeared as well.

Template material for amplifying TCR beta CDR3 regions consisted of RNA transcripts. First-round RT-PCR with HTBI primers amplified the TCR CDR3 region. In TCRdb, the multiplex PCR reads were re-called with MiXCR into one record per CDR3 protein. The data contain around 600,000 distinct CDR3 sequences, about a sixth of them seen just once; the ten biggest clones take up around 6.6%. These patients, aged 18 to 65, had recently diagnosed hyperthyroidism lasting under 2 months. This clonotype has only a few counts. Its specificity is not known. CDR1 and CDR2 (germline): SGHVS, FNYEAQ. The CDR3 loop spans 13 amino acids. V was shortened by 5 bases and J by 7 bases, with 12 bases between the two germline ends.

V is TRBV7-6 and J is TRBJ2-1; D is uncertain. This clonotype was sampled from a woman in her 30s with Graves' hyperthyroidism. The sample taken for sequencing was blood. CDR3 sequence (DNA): TGTGCCAGCAGCAGACTGCCGGCGAATGAGCAGTTCTTC. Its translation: CASSRLPANEQFF.